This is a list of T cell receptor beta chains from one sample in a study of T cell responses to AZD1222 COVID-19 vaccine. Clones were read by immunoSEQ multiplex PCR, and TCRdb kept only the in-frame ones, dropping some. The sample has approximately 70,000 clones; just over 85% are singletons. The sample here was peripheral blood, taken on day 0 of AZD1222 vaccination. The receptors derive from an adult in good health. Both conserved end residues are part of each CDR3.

CASSKGTHNEQFF TRBV19
CASTLGQGGNGYTF TRBV28
CASSIVNTEAFF TRBV19
CAWSTGGNQPQHF TRBV30
CASSLGGTGEQYF TRBV7-9
CATSRVPFGGDNQPQHF TRBV15
CASSVTPGVLTF TRBV5-8
CSVPGTGGSGANVLTF TRBV29-1
CASSMGGEYEQYF TRBV19
CASSLGGQGNEQYF TRBV7-3
CASTKNREVYQPQHF TRBV10-2
CASSLGQQETQYF TRBV12-3/TRBV12-4
CASSLYRPGRDQPQHF TRBV27
CAWRSAVSYEQYF TRBV30
CASSRLARRVDQNEQFF TRBV6-6
CASSLGGGRNEQYF TRBV6-6
CASSQDQGRTGELFF TRBV4-2
CASSQDRTGLYEQYF TRBV14